The clone carrying this T cell receptor (beta chain) was observed a handful of times. The antigen is undetermined. This entry comes from a study of T cells after yellow fever vaccination. Germline V gives CDR1 ENHRY, CDR2 SYGVKD. The CDR3 extends over 12 amino acids. V dropped 4 bases and J dropped 3 bases, with 4 bases sitting between them. Each CDR3 protein gets one entry after TCRdb re-called the 5' RACE reads with MiXCR. The table lists some 350,000 distinct CDR3 sequences, roughly 4.3% of them singletons. General study points: Once the booster was given, most primary-vaccination clones reappeared, at about 96% for CD4 and roughly 85% for CD8. Repertoires obtained by FACS sorting could include abundant clonotypes that entered as contaminants from the bulk population. A limited proportion of clonotypes was detected within both the CD4 and CD8 compartments.

The receptor's source is a man between 18 and 35 years old who received the YFV17D yellow fever vaccine. The chain employs TRBV10-3 and TRBJ2-1; no clear D gene. The material was PBMCs, obtained 5 days after the yellow fever booster vaccination. Here the CDR3 DNA reads TGTGCCATCAGTGGGAGCTACAATGAGCAGTTCTTC. Amino acids: CAISGSYNEQFF.